Shown below are 13 T cell receptor beta chains from a single sample sequenced in a study of radiation and T cells in renal cell carcinoma. Time point meaning: blood 4 weeks post-SBRT, at nephrectomy. Treatment given: 15 Gy SBRT to primary tumor, nephrectomy 4 weeks later. Sequencing used immunoSEQ multiplex PCR; TCRdb keeps in-frame clones, though not all of them. The data hold over 85,000 clones, with around four fifths observed a single time. Sequenced here: blood, sampled from a patient whose treatment included radiotherapy and nephrectomy. These receptors all stem from a man in his fifties or sixties with renal cell carcinoma.

The chain employs TRBV7-9 and TRBJ1-1, with no clear D. The CDR3 consists of 11 residues. V was clipped by 1 base and J by 10 bases, with 7 bases between them. CDR1 and CDR2 from the germline V gene are SEHNR and FQNEAQ (reference sequence). CDR3 in DNA: TGTGCCAGCAGCTTAGATGGCTCAGCTTTCTTT. The encoded protein is CASSLDGSAFF.

V gene TRBV18 combines with J gene TRBJ2-1; TRBD2 agrees at 13 bases. CDR3 size: 16 residues. Trimming at V came to 5 bases and at J to 7 bases, leaving 8 bases not matched to a gene. Germline V gene sequence: CDR1 KGHSH, CDR2 LQKENI. CDR3 sequence (DNA): TGTGCCAGCTCAACAGGACTAGCGGGAGACTCAAATGAGCAGTTCTTC. Amino acids: CASSTGLAGDSNEQFF.

This clone has only a few counts. The CDR3 loop reads CASSSPVGVADTQYF. CDR3 DNA: TGTGCCAGCAGCTCCCCAGTCGGGGTGGCAGATACGCAGTATTTT. J is TRBJ2-3 and V is TRBV2, with D perhaps TRBD2 (5 bases). There are 15 residues in the CDR3. Germline CDR1 SNHLY, CDR2 FYNNEI. Trimming took 6 bases from V and 4 from J, leaving 17 bases between them.

This clone has just one count. V usage is TRBV6-5 and J usage is TRBJ1-6; D possibly corresponds to TRBD1 (6 bases). V lost 0 bases and J 0 bases, leaving 6 bases between the germline ends. This CDR3 has 16 amino acids. From germline, CDR1 is MNHEY and CDR2 SVGAGI. The CDR3 loop reads CASSYSGGSYNSPLHF. For the CDR3, the DNA is TGTGCCAGCAGTTACTCAGGGGGCTCCTATAATTCACCCCTCCACTTT.

V is TRBV9 and J is TRBJ2-5; no definite D call. The V end lost 2 bases, the J end lost 1 base, and 9 bases lay between the germline ends. The CDR3 covers 14 residues. CDR1 is SGDLS and CDR2 is YYNGEE in the germline V gene. The CDR3 bases are TGTGCCAGCAGCGTCGGACCGACCCAAGAGACCCAGTACTTC. Its protein product is CASSVGPTQETQYF.

The chain links TRBV29-1 to TRBJ2-5, with D possibly being TRBD2 (6 bases). The V gene lost 3 bases and the J gene lost 5 bases, with 13 bases spanning the gap. The CDR3 is 13 amino acids. The germline gives CDR1 SQVTM, CDR2 ANQGSEA. CDR3 DNA: TGCAGCGTTGAGGAGGGGCCTGGGGAGACCCAGTACTTC. As protein: CSVEEGPGETQYF.

The gene calls are TRBV27 and TRBJ2-7, with 14 bases that match TRBD2. Trimming at V came to 3 bases and at J to 7 bases, leaving 26 bases not matched to a gene. CDR1 and CDR2 from the germline V gene are MNHEY and SMNVEV (reference sequence). The CDR3 extends over 22 amino acids. The DNA of the CDR3 is TGTGCCAGCAGTTTGTTGCGACTAGCGGGAGGGTACGATCAGCTACTGTCGGTGGAGCAGTACTTC. Translating gives CASSLLRLAGGYDQLLSVEQYF.

This clone was detected ten times or more. The chain combines TRBV6-5 with TRBJ2-1; 7 positions agree with TRBD2. The V gene's germline CDR1 is MNHEY and CDR2 SVGAGI. With 6 bases clipped from V and 5 bases from J, the junction kept 7 bases outside the gene matches. This CDR3 contains 14 residues. CDR3 sequence: CASSLLGLDNEQFF. DNA of the CDR3: TGTGCCAGCAGCCTACTCGGACTAGACAATGAGCAGTTCTTC.

The chain joins TRBV7-9 to TRBJ1-1, with D unclear. CDR1 is SEHNR, CDR2 FQNEAQ, per germline (reference sequence). This CDR3 spans 14 amino acids. Trimming took off 5 bases at V and 0 bases at J, with 10 bases between the two ends. Written as DNA, the CDR3 is TGTGCCAGCAGCCTGGGTGGGTTGAACACTGAAGCTTTCTTT. Translated, it gives CASSLGGLNTEAFF.

The genes are TRBV6-5 and TRBJ2-3; D is ambiguous. Germline loops: CDR1 MNHEY, CDR2 SVGAGI. This CDR3 contains 14 residues. The V end was cut by 10 bases, the J end by 0 bases, with 14 bases between. For the CDR3, the DNA is TGTGCCACAAAGCCGGGCAGTAGCACAGATACGCAGTATTTT. Translation: CATKPGSSTDTQYF.

This rearrangement joins TRBV4-1 to TRBJ1-1, with D tentatively TRBD1 (6 bases). CDR1 is MGHRA and CDR2 is YSYEKL in the germline V gene. Trimming shortened V by 1 base and J by 5 bases, and 20 bases separated the two germline ends. The CDR3 has 17 amino acids. CDR3 sequence: CASSQVVLMGALTEAFF. For the CDR3, the DNA is TGCGCCAGCAGCCAAGTTGTATTAATGGGGGCGCTTACTGAAGCTTTCTTT.

The chain employs TRBV4-3 and TRBJ1-2; D gene ambiguous. CDR3 length equals 15 residues. The ends were cut back, 2 bases at V and 3 bases at J, with 13 bases in the middle. CDR1 is LGHNA, CDR2 YSLEER, per germline. CDR3 protein: CASSQREVGHYGYTF. The CDR3, as DNA: TGCGCCAGCAGCCAAAGGGAAGTAGGGCACTATGGCTACACCTTC.

The V call is TRBV5-1, the J call TRBJ2-2, with TRBD1 as a possible D gene (6 bases). Trimming took 1 base from V and 4 from J, leaving 14 bases between them. The CDR3 is 16 residues long. Germline CDR1 reads SGHRS; CDR2 reads YFSETQ. The CDR3 DNA reads as TGCGCCAGCAGCTTGACAGGGCGACGTGGCACCGGGGAGCTGTTTTTT. Residues: CASSLTGRRGTGELFF. The whole variable domain, remainder taken from reference TRBV5-1 and TRBJ2-2, is KAGVTQTPRYLIKTRGQQVTLSCSPISGHRSVSWYQQTPGQGLQFLFEYFSETQRNKGNFPGRFSGRQFSNSRSEMNVSTLELGDSALYLCASSLTGRRGTGELFFGEGSRLTVL.